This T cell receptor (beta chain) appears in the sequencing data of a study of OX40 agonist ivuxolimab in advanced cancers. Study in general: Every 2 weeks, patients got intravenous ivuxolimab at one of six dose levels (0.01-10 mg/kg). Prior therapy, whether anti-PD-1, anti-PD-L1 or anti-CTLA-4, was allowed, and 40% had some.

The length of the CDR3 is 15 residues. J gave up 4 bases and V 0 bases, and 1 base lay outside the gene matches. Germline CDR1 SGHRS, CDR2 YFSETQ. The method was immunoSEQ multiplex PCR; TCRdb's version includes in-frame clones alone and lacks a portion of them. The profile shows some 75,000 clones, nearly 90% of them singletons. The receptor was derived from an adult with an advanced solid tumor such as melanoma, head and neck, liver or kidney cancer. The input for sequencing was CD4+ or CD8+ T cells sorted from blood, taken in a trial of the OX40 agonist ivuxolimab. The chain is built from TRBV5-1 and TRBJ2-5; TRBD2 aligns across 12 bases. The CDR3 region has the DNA TGCGCCAGCAGCTTGGGGACTAGCGGGGTAGAGACCCAGTACTTC. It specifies CASSLGTSGVETQYF. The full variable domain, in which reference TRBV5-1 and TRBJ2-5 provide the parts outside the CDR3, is KAGVTQTPRYLIKTRGQQVTLSCSPISGHRSVSWYQQTPGQGLQFLFEYFSETQRNKGNFPGRFSGRQFSNSRSEMNVSTLELGDSALYLCASSLGTSGVETQYFGPGTRLLVL.